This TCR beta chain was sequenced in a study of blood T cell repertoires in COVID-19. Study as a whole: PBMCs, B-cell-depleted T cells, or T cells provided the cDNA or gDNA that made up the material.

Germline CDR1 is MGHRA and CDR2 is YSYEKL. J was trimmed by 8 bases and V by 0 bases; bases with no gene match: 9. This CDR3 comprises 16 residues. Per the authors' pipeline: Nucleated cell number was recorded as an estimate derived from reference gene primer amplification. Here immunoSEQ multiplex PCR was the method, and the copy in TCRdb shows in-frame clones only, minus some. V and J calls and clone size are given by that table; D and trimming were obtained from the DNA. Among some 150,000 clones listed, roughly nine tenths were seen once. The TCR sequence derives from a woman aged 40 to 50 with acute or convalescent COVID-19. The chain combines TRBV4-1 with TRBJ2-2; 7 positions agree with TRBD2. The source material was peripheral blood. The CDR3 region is CASSQDPAGASGELFF. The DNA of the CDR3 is TGCGCCAGCAGCCAAGATCCGGCGGGAGCATCGGGGGAGCTGTTTTTT.